Presented here are 14 T cell receptor beta chains from one specimen sequenced in a study of cytomegalovirus exposure and HLA in healthy donors. 13 Jbeta primers and 60 Vbeta primers were used for the PCR. This table comes from immunoSEQ multiplex PCR, and its TCRdb copy is limited to in-frame clones, with some not included. The sample lists around 130,000 clones; roughly 79% were seen once. The sample taken for sequencing was PBMCs. The origin of the receptors is a woman in her 50s in good health and CMV-seronegative.

The chain is built from TRBV7-9 and TRBJ1-2, with 10 bases aligning to TRBD1. With V trimmed by 4 bases and J by 7 bases, 12 bases remained unmatched. Germline V gene data show CDR1 as SEHNR and CDR2 as FQNEAQ (reference sequence). This CDR3 is built from 16 residues. The CDR3 DNA reads as TGTGCCAGCAGCTCAACGCCCGGGACAGGGGTTTTTGGCTACACCTTC. As protein: CASSSTPGTGVFGYTF. Full variable domain (outside the CDR3, taken from reference TRBV7-9 and TRBJ1-2): DTGVSQNPRHKITKRGQNVTFRCDPISEHNRLYWYRQTLGQGPEFLTYFQNEAQLEKSRLLSDRFSAERPKGSFSTLEIQRTEQGDSAMYLCASSSTPGTGVFGYTFGSGTRLTVV.

The rearrangement uses TRBV9 and TRBJ2-1; TRBD2 agrees at 7 bases. With V trimmed by 0 bases and J by 3 bases, 3 bases remained unmatched. The CDR3 contains 15 residues. Looked up from germline, CDR1 is SGDLS and CDR2 is YYNGEE. The DNA of the CDR3 is TGTGCCAGCAGCGTAGAACTAGCGCTCTACAATGAGCAGTTCTTC. Translating it yields CASSVELALYNEQFF.

The genes are TRBV5-6 and TRBJ1-4; D might be TRBD1 (6 bases). V lost 3 bases and J 0 bases, leaving 9 bases between the germline ends. This CDR3 has 15 residues. Germline values: CDR1 SGHDT, CDR2 YYEEEE. CDR3 protein: CASSWRGPTNEKLFF. The CDR3 DNA reads as TGTGCCAGCAGCTGGCGGGGGCCAACTAATGAAAAACTGTTTTTT.

The rearrangement links TRBV11-2 to TRBJ2-3; D is unclear. The CDR3 runs 15 residues. Germline CDR1 reads SGHAT; CDR2 reads FQNNGV. V lost 1 base and J 0 bases, leaving 8 bases between the germline ends. CDR3 amino acids: CASSLAAVSTDTQYF. CDR3 coding DNA: TGTGCCAGCAGCTTAGCTGCGGTTAGCACAGATACGCAGTATTTT.

The CDR3 nucleotides are TGTGCCAGCAGTACGGACAGTTATGCAGATACGCAGTATTTT. It specifies CASSTDSYADTQYF. The V and J genes are TRBV6-5 and TRBJ2-3; a possible D gene is TRBD1 (6 bases). The V end was cut by 5 bases, the J end by 4 bases, with 13 bases between. CDR1 is MNHEY and CDR2 is SVGAGI in the germline V gene. This CDR3 is 14 amino acids long.

This rearrangement joins TRBV5-1 to TRBJ2-4; a possible D gene is TRBD1 (5 bases). Germline V gene sequence: CDR1 SGHRS, CDR2 YFSETQ. V was clipped by 7 bases and J by 0 bases, with 17 bases between them. CDR3 length: 16 amino acids. The CDR3 loop is CASRASLQGAKNIQYF. CDR3 nucleotides: TGCGCCAGCCGGGCGTCCCTTCAGGGAGCCAAAAACATTCAGTACTTC.

This chain links TRBV18 with TRBJ2-7; D may be TRBD2 (5 bases). V gave up 3 bases and J gave up 8 bases, with 11 bases separating them. CDR1 and CDR2 from the germline V gene are KGHSH and LQKENI. The CDR3 length is 12 residues. CDR3 residues: CASSPRTGQQYF. The CDR3 bases are TGTGCCAGCTCACCCCGGACTGGCCAGCAGTACTTC.

V and J are TRBV9 and TRBJ2-7, with 7 bases lining up with TRBD1. CDR1 SGDLS and CDR2 YYNGEE come from the germline V gene. This CDR3 contains 15 residues. V shed 2 bases, J shed 1 base, and the junction held 6 bases outside the gene matches. The CDR3 nucleotides read TGTGCCAGCAGCGTCGGGACAGTTGCGTCCTACGAGCAGTACTTC. Amino acid sequence: CASSVGTVASYEQYF.

This sequence joins TRBV28 and TRBJ2-1; 8 positions agree with TRBD2. Germline V gives CDR1 MDHEN, CDR2 SYDVKM. CDR3 size: 15 residues. The V segment lost 3 bases and the J segment 5 bases; nucleotides outside the gene matches: 6. CDR3 sequence: CASSFMSGRDNEQFF. In DNA form, the CDR3 reads TGTGCCAGCAGTTTTATGTCCGGGAGGGACAATGAGCAGTTCTTC.

V and J are TRBV21-1 and TRBJ1-1; TRBD1, the D gene given by the table, was not confirmed from the DNA. TRBV21-1 is listed as a pseudogene. There are 14 residues in the CDR3. The CDR3, as DNA: TGTGCCAGCAGCAAAAGGGGTTGCGACACTGAAGCTTTCTTT. It encodes CASSKRGCDTEAFF.

This clone was observed once. The chain couples TRBV19 to TRBJ1-4; 11 bases map to TRBD1. J was trimmed by 7 bases and V by 5 bases; bases with no gene match: 6. Germline assignment: CDR1 LNHDA and CDR2 SQIVND (reference sequence). This CDR3 has 15 residues. The CDR3 here is CASSLRTGGVEKLFF. The CDR3 nucleotides are TGTGCCAGTAGTCTACGGACAGGGGGCGTTGAAAAACTGTTTTTT.

This clone was picked up a small number of times. The chain carries TRBV19 and TRBJ1-5, with 7 bases aligning to TRBD1. Germline V gene sequence: CDR1 LNHDA, CDR2 SQIVND (reference sequence). This CDR3 has 15 amino acids. The V and J ends lost 1 base and 4 bases, in that order; junction bases with no gene match: 4. The CDR3 DNA is TGTGCCAGTAGTATAGGGCCAGGGGGGAATCAGCCCCAGCATTTT. It yields the protein CASSIGPGGNQPQHF.

This chain connects TRBV7-2 to TRBJ2-1, with TRBD2 matching over 12 bases. Germline CDR1 and CDR2: SGHTA and FQGNSA. Trimming removed 7 bases from V and 9 bases from J; junction bases left unmatched: 10. The CDR3 spans 15 residues. CDR3 nucleotides: TGTGCCAGCAAGCAAACACTAGCGGGAGGTGGTGAGCAGTTCTTC. Encoded protein: CASKQTLAGGGEQFF.

The J gene is TRBJ2-5, the V gene TRBV30; 7 nucleotides align to TRBD1. The germline V gene encodes CDR1 GTSNPN and CDR2 SVGIG (reference sequence). Losses at the gene ends were 3 bases for V and 5 bases for J; bases not matched to a gene: 9. The CDR3 is made up of 14 amino acids. In nucleotides, the CDR3 is TGTGCCTGGAGAAAGTTGAGGGGGCGGGAGACCCAGTACTTC. Its translation is CAWRKLRGRETQYF.